This T cell receptor (beta chain) stems from a study of Ad26.COV2.S vaccination and SARS-CoV-2 variants. Whole-study results and caveats: Substantial post-vaccination breadth of spike-specific CD8+ and CD4+ T cell responses was reported.

Treatment specified: about 20 received Ad26.COV2.S at low or high dose, single or two shots; 5 received placebo; per-sample allocation not given. Material that was analyzed had been drawn on day 63 after the first vaccine or placebo injection. An Ad26 vector was used to express Wuhan-strain SARS-CoV-2 spike as the vaccine. Trimming shortened V by 4 bases and J by 4 bases, and 19 bases separated the two germline ends. The V gene's germline CDR1 is MNHNS and CDR2 SASEGT. This CDR3 is built from 16 residues. Only one count was recorded for this clone. Its cognate antigen is unknown. Sequencing used immunoSEQ multiplex PCR; TCRdb keeps in-frame clones, though not all of them. The table includes some 340,000 clones, around four fifths detected once.

The input for sequencing was peripheral blood, taken in a trial of Ad26.COV2.S vaccine versus placebo. The chain uses TRBV6-1 and TRBJ2-5; D not resolved. The origin of this receptor is a person between 18 and 60 years old who received the Ad26.COV2.S COVID-19 vaccine or a placebo. CDR3 DNA sequence: TGTGCCAGCAGTGCCTATAGTGTAATGGTGGCAGAGACCCAGTACTTC. This encodes CASSAYSVMVAETQYF.